The T cell receptor (beta chain) described here comes from a study of early T cells in non-severe SARS-CoV-2 infection. On the study more broadly: Bulk RNA taken from unsorted whole blood was sequenced, leaving chains unpaired.

The CDR3 is 16 residues long. The ends were cut back, 5 bases at V and 8 bases at J, with 19 bases in the middle. CDR1 and CDR2 (germline): SGHTA, FQGNSA. This clonotype turned up a few times. The target antigen is unknown. The library protocol tagged individual cDNA molecules with unique molecular identifiers. TCRdb used MiXCR to reprocess the 5' RACE reads, holding one entry per CDR3 protein. The data show 35,000 to 55,000 distinct CDR3 sequences, under 30% seen once. Study findings and constraints: VDJdb matching, biased toward anti-spike CD8 responses, missed private and CD4 specificities.

This clonotype originated in an adult who was a healthcare worker with PCR-confirmed SARS-CoV-2 infection or an uninfected control (not recorded which). The chain combines TRBV7-2 with TRBJ1-6; no definite D call. Material: whole blood, obtained at baseline. CDR3 sequence reads: CASSPGPYRGDSPLHF. The CDR3 nucleotides read TGTGCCAGCAGCCCCGGCCCCTATCGGGGTGATTCACCCCTCCACTTT.